The 5 T cell receptor beta chains below come from one sample, sequenced in a study of blood T cell repertoires in COVID-19 (dated by TCRdb to 2018 to 2020). The protocol used for the library was the immunoSEQ multiplex PCR assay. Imported from immuneACCESS, the table was reduced by TCRdb to in-frame sequences with V and J called. These copies leave out some clones; in studies compared against another copy, an unresolved V gene accounts for under half, and the cause of the remainder is not known. The sample table shows 250,000 to 300,000 clones, and over 65% are seen once. Clones ranked in the top ten supply 4.6% of the sample. The material sequenced was peripheral blood. These receptors were collected from a man in his 60s who had recovered from COVID-19.

The chain uses TRBV20-1 and TRBJ1-1; the D gene is possibly TRBD1 (5 bases). Germline loops: CDR1 DFQATT, CDR2 SNEGSKA (reference sequence). The ends were cut back, 5 bases at V and 3 bases at J, with 7 bases in the middle. The CDR3 runs to 11 residues. CDR3 DNA sequence: TGCAGTGCTTGGGGGGACACTGAAGCTTTCTTT. It yields the protein CSAWGDTEAFF.

This clone turned up a few times. The chain couples TRBV7-9 to TRBJ2-3; 9 nucleotides align to TRBD2. Germline V gives CDR1 SEHNR, CDR2 FQNEAQ (reference sequence). CDR3 size: 16 residues. The junction had 7 bases not matched to a gene; V was cut back by 2 bases and J by 4 bases. CDR3 sequence reads: CASSLNSGSVADTQYF. The DNA for the CDR3 is TGTGCCAGCAGCTTAAATAGCGGGAGTGTCGCAGATACGCAGTATTTT.

This chain joins TRBV2 and TRBJ1-5; D unresolved. CDR1 SNHLY and CDR2 FYNNEI come from the germline V gene. V dropped 3 bases and J dropped 6 bases, with 12 bases sitting between them. CDR3 length: 14 residues. The CDR3 DNA reads TGTGCCAGCAGTGACAGCCAGGCGGGTCAGCCCCAGCATTTT. Its protein product is CASSDSQAGQPQHF. Complete variable domain (other parts from reference TRBV2 and TRBJ1-5): EPEVTQTPSHQVTQMGQEVILRCVPISNHLYFYWYRQILGQKVEFLVSFYNNEISEKSEIFDDQFSVERPDGSNFTLKIRSTKLEDSAMYFCASSDSQAGQPQHFGDGTRLSIL.

The rearrangement joins TRBV6-5 to TRBJ1-5; D gene unclear. Germline V lookup: CDR1 MNHEY, CDR2 SVGAGI. V lost 4 bases and J lost 7, with 14 bases in between. There are 14 residues in the CDR3. The DNA for the CDR3 is TGTGCCAGCAGTTCAGGACTGCCCCACCAGCCCCAGCATTTT. Its translation: CASSSGLPHQPQHF.

This clone turned up a few times. CDR3 in DNA: TGTGCCAGCAGCTTAGCGAGGACAGGATTTTTAGATGAGCAGTTCTTC. Translating gives CASSLARTGFLDEQFF. The chain couples TRBV7-8 to TRBJ2-1, with 7 bases fitting TRBD1. CDR1 and CDR2 from the germline V gene are SGHVS and FQNEAQ. CDR3 length: 16 amino acids. V lost 0 bases and J lost 8; bases outside the gene matches: 10.